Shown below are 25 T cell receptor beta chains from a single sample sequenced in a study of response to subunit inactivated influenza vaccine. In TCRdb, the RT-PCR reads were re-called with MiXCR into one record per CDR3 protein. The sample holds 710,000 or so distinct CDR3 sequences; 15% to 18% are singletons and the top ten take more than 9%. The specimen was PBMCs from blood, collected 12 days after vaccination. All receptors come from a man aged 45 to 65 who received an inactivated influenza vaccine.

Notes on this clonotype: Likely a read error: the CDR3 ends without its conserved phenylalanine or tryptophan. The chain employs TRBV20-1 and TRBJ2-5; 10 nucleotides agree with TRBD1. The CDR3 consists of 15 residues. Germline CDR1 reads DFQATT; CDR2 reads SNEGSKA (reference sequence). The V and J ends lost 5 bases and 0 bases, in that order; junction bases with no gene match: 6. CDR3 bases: TGCAGTGCTCGACCCGGGACAGGGGACCAAGAGACCCAGTACTTG. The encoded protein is CSARPGTGDQETQYL.

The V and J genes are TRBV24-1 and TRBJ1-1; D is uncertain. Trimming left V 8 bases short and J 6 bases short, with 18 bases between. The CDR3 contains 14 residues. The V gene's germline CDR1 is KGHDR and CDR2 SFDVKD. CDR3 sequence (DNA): TGTGCCACCACGGATGAAGGGTCCCGCCCTGAAGCTTTCTTT. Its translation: CATTDEGSRPEAFF.

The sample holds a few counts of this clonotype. The CDR3 DNA is TGCAGTGCTGGCATACCGGGACAGGCTTACGAGCAGTACTTC. Protein product: CSAGIPGQAYEQYF. The rearrangement joins TRBV20-1 to TRBJ2-7; 8 nucleotides agree with TRBD1. The CDR3 is 14 amino acids. Germline assignment: CDR1 DFQATT and CDR2 SNEGSKA (reference sequence). V lost 5 bases, J lost 4 bases, and 10 bases stayed unmatched.

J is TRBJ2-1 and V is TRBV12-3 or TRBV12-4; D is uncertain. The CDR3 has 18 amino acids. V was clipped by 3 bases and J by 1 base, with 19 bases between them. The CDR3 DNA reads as TGTGCCAGCAGTTTGGGCCGAGGCGGCCTAAATTCCTACAATGAGCAGTTCTTC. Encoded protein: CASSLGRGGLNSYNEQFF.

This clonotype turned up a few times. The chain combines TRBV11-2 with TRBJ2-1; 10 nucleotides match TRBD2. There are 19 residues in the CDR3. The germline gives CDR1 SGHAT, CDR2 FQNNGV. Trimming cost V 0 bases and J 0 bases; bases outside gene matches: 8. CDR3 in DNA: TGTGCCAGCAGCTTAGATTGGGCTAGCGGGAGTCCCTCCTACAATGAGCAGTTCTTC. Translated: CASSLDWASGSPSYNEQFF.

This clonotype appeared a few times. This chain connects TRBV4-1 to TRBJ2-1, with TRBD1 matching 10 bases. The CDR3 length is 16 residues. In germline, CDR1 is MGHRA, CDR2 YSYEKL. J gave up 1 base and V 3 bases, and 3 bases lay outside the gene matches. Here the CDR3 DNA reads TGCGCCAGCAGCCACGGGGACAGGGGATCCTACAATGAGCAGTTCTTC. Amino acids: CASSHGDRGSYNEQFF.

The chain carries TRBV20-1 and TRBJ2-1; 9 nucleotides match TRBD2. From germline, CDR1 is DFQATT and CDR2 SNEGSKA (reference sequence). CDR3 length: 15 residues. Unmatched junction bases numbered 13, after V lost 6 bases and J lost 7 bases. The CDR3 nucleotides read TGCAGTGCGCCAACTCCGGGACTAGCCCAGAATGAGCAGTTCTTC. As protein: CSAPTPGLAQNEQFF.

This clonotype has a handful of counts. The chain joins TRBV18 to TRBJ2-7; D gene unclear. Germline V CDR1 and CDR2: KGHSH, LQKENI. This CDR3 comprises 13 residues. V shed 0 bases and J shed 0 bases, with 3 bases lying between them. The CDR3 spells CASSPPNSYEQYF. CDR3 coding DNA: TGTGCCAGCTCACCACCTAACTCCTACGAGCAGTACTTC.

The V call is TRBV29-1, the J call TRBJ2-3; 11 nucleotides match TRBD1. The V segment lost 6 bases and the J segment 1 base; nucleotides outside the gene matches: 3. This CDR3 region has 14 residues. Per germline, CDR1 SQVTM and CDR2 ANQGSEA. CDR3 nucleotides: TGCAGCGTGGGACAGGGGGTTGGCACAGATACGCAGTATTTT. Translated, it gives CSVGQGVGTDTQYF.

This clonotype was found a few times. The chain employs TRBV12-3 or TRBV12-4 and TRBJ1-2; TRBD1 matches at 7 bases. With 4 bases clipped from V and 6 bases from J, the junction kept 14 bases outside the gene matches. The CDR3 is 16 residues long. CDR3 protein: CASSSGQGGLLHGYTF. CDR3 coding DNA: TGTGCCAGCAGTTCAGGGCAGGGGGGCCTGCTCCATGGCTACACCTTC.

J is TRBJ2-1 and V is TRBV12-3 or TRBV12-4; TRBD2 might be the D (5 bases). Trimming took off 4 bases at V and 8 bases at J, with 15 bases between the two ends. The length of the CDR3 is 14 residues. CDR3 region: CASSWATAGDEQFF. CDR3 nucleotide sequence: TGTGCCAGCAGTTGGGCCACGGCGGGCGATGAGCAGTTCTTC.

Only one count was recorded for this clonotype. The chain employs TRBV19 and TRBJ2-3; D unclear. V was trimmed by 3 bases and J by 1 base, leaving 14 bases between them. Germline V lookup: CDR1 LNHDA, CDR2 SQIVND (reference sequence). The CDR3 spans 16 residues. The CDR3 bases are TGTGCCAGTAGTATTAGGGCACACCACCGCACAGATACGCAGTATTTT. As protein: CASSIRAHHRTDTQYF.

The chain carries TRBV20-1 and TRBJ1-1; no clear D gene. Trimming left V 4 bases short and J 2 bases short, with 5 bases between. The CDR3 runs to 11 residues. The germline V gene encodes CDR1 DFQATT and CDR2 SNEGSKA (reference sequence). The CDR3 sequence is CSANQNTEAFF. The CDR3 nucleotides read TGCAGTGCTAATCAAAACACTGAAGCTTTCTTT.

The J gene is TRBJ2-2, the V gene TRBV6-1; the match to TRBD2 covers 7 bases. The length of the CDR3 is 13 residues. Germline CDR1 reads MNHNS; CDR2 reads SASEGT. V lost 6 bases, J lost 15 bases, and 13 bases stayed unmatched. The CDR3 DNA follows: TGTGCCAGCAGAGTACTAGCGTCCCCGGTGATGTTTTTT. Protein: CASRVLASPVMFF.

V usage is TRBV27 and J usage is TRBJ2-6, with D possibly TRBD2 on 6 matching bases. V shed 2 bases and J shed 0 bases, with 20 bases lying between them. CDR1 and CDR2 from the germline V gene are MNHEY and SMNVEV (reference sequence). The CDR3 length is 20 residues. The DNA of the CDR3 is TGTGCCAGCAGTTTACGTCAAGGTGGAGGGAAACGCTCTGGGGCCAACGTCCTGACTTTC. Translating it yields CASSLRQGGGKRSGANVLTF.

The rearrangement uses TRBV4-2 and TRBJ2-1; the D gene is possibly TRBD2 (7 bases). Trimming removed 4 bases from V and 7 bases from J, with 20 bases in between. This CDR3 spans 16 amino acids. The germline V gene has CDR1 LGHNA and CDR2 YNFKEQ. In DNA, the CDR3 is TGTGCCAGCAGCCCCCGGGTCGGGGGGCCTGAGAATGAGCAGTTCTTC. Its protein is CASSPRVGGPENEQFF.

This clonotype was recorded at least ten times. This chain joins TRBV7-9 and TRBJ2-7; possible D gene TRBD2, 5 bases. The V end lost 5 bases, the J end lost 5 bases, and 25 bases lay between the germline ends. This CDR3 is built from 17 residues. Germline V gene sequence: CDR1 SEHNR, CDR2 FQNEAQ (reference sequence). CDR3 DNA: TGTGCCAGCAGCCCCCCCTCTCTCGTTCGGGGTAGCAACGAGCAGTACTTC. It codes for CASSPPSLVRGSNEQYF.

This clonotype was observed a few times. The CDR3: CASSLDTGVRAFF. CDR3 coding DNA: TGTGCCAGCAGCTTGGATACAGGGGTAAGAGCTTTCTTT. The gene calls are TRBV7-9 and TRBJ1-1, with 7 bases fitting TRBD1. The CDR3 is 13 amino acids. Germline CDR1 reads SEHNR; CDR2 reads FQNEAQ (reference sequence). The ends lost 3 bases at V and 10 bases at J; junction bases unmatched: 8.

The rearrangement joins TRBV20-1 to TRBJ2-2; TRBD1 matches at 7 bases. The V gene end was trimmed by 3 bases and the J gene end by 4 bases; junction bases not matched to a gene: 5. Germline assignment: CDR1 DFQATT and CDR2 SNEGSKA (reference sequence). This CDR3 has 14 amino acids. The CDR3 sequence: CSARKTGPTGELFF. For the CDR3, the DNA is TGCAGTGCTAGGAAGACAGGGCCCACCGGGGAGCTGTTTTTT.

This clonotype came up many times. CDR3 sequence reads: CASSLVPSGSVKETQYF. The CDR3 DNA follows: TGTGCCAGCAGCTTAGTTCCTAGCGGGAGTGTGAAAGAGACCCAGTACTTC. The chain joins TRBV7-8 to TRBJ2-5, with 10 nucleotides matching TRBD2. The CDR3 length is 17 residues. Trimming removed 1 base from V and 3 bases from J; junction bases left unmatched: 8. CDR1 and CDR2 (germline): SGHVS, FQNEAQ.

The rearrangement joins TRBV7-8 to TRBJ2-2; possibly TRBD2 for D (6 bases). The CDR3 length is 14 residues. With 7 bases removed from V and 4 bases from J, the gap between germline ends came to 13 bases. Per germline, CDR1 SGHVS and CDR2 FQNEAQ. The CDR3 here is CASTRETSTGELFF. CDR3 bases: TGTGCCAGCACTCGGGAGACGAGCACCGGGGAGCTGTTTTTT.

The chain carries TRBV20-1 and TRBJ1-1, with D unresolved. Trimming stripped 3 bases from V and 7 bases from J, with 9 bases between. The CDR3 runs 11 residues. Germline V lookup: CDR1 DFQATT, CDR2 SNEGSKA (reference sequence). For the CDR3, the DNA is TGCAGTGCTAGTTTCCTTCTTGAAGCTTTCTTT. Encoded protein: CSASFLLEAFF.

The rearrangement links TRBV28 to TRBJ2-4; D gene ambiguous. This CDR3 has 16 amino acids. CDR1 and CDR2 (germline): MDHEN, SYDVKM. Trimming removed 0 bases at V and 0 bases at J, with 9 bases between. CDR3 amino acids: CASSLWEGLAKNIQYF. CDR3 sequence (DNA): TGTGCCAGCAGTTTATGGGAAGGGTTAGCCAAAAACATTCAGTACTTC. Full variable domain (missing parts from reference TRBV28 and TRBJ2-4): DVKVTQSSRYLVKRTGEKVFLECVQDMDHENMFWYRQDPGLGLRLIYFSYDVKMKEKGDIPEGYSVSREKKERFSLILESASTNQTSMYLCASSLWEGLAKNIQYFGAGTRLSVL.

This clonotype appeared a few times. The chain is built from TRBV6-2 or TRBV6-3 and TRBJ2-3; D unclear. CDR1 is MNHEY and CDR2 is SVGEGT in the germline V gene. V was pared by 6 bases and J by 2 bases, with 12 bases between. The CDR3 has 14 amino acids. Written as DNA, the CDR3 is TGTGCCAGCAGATGGGATGGATTCACAGATACGCAGTATTTT. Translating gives CASRWDGFTDTQYF.

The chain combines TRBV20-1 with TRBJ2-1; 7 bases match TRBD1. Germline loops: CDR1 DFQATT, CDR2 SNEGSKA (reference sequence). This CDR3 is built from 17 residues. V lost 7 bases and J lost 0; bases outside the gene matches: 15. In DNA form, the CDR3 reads TGCAGTGTCTCTCCCAGACAGGGAAAAGACTCCTACAATGAGCAGTTCTTC. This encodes CSVSPRQGKDSYNEQFF.